The 31 T cell receptor beta chains below all came from one sample that was sequenced in a study of blood T cell repertoires in COVID-19. Only in-frame clones appear in the TCRdb table, and some are missing; sequencing was by immunoSEQ multiplex PCR. The sample includes approximately 400,000 clones, about 89% seen only once; the top ten take 0.95% to 1.5%. Sequenced: peripheral blood. All receptors come from a man aged 40-49 years with acute or convalescent COVID-19.

This clone was counted ten times or more. Different DNA sequences within this sample yield the same CDR3. This chain joins TRBV5-6 and TRBJ2-7; TRBD1 might be the D (6 bases). Germline-derived CDR1 and CDR2 are SGHDT and YYEEEE. V lost 2 bases and J lost 1, with 7 bases in between. CDR3 length: 13 residues. The CDR3 bases are TGTGCCAGCAGCTTAGGACAGTCCTACGAGCAGTACTTC. This encodes CASSLGQSYEQYF. The whole variable domain, remainder taken from reference TRBV5-6 and TRBJ2-7, is DAGVTQSPTHLIKTRGQQVTLRCSPKSGHDTVSWYQQALGQGPQFIFQYYEEEERQRGNFPDRFSGHQFPNYSSELNVNALLLGDSALYLCASSLGQSYEQYFGPGTRLTVT.

The chain employs TRBV2 and TRBJ2-7; 15 nucleotides match TRBD2. V shed 4 bases, J shed 7 bases, and the junction held 11 bases outside the gene matches. This CDR3 contains 17 residues. CDR1 and CDR2 from the germline V gene are SNHLY and FYNNEI. The CDR3 coding sequence is TGTGCCAGCAGTGCCGGACTAGCGGGAGGGCCCCAGGGAGAGCAGTACTTC. It yields the protein CASSAGLAGGPQGEQYF.

The rearrangement uses TRBV30 and TRBJ2-3, with 9 bases lining up with TRBD1. CDR3 length equals 14 residues. Germline V gene sequence: CDR1 GTSNPN, CDR2 SVGIG (reference sequence). J gave up 4 bases and V 4 bases, and 6 bases lay outside the gene matches. DNA for the CDR3: TGTGCCTGGACCCTCGGACAGGGGTCAGATACGCAGTATTTT. Protein sequence: CAWTLGQGSDTQYF.

The chain is built from TRBV6-5 and TRBJ1-5; unclear D gene. This CDR3 is 15 amino acids long. Between the trimmed V and J ends, which lost 0 bases and 5 bases, there was a span of 11 bases. The germline gives CDR1 MNHEY, CDR2 SVGAGI. The CDR3 region is CASSYSANLDQPQHF. DNA for the CDR3: TGTGCCAGCAGTTACTCGGCAAATTTGGATCAGCCCCAGCATTTT.

V usage is TRBV18 and J usage is TRBJ1-4, with TRBD1 matching 9 bases. Germline loops: CDR1 KGHSH, CDR2 LQKENI. This CDR3 has 16 amino acids. J gave up 4 bases and V 2 bases, and 5 bases lay outside the gene matches. CDR3: CASSPLSTGGNEKLFF. For the CDR3, the DNA is TGTGCCAGCTCACCATTGTCGACAGGGGGTAATGAAAAACTGTTTTTT.

This rearrangement joins TRBV27 to TRBJ2-3; 11 bases fit TRBD2. V gave up 4 bases and J gave up 4 bases; unmatched junction bases: 16. There are 19 residues in the CDR3. The germline CDR1 and CDR2 sequences are MNHEY and SMNVEV (reference sequence). CDR3 protein: CASSSPSGSGGAYADTQYF. CDR3 sequence (DNA): TGTGCCAGCAGTTCCCCTTCGGGTAGCGGGGGGGCCTATGCAGATACGCAGTATTTT.

The chain joins TRBV27 to TRBJ2-1; 7 bases match TRBD2. V shed 2 bases, J shed 4 bases, and the junction held 11 bases outside the gene matches. CDR3 length equals 17 residues. The germline gives CDR1 MNHEY, CDR2 SMNVEV (reference sequence). CDR3 coding DNA: TGTGCCAGCAGTTTACGGGCCTCGCGGGAGAGGTACAATGAGCAGTTCTTC. Protein product: CASSLRASRERYNEQFF.

This clone is a singleton in its sample. The chain is built from TRBV3-1 (or the pseudogene TRBV3-2) and TRBJ1-1; D might be TRBD1 (6 bases). The CDR3 is made up of 18 amino acids. V lost 0 bases and J lost 5, with 22 bases in between. Germline V CDR1 and CDR2: LGHDT, YNNKEL (reference sequence). The CDR3 nucleotides read TGTGCCAGCAGCCAAGAACCCCAAGTAGGGGGTGTAGGGACTGAAGCTTTCTTT. Amino acid sequence: CASSQEPQVGGVGTEAFF.

This sequence joins TRBV5-4 and TRBJ1-6; D ambiguous. The CDR3 contains 17 residues. V was clipped by 2 bases and J by 0 bases, with 12 bases between them. Germline lookup yields CDR1 SGHNT and CDR2 YYREEE (reference sequence). Written as DNA, the CDR3 is TGTGCCAGCAGCTTAGTTTTCCGGAGCTCCTATAATTCACCCCTCCACTTT. Translated, it gives CASSLVFRSSYNSPLHF. Full variable domain (rest looked up from reference TRBV5-4 and TRBJ1-6): ETGVTQSPTHLIKTRGQQVTLRCSSQSGHNTVSWYQQALGQGPQFIFQYYREEENGRGNFPPRFSGLQFPNYSSELNVNALELDDSALYLCASSLVFRSSYNSPLHFGNGTRLTVT.

This chain uses TRBV4-3 with TRBJ1-2, with a weak D call TRBD1 (6 bases). Per germline, CDR1 LGHNA and CDR2 YSLEER. The ends were cut back, 0 bases at V and 8 bases at J, with 13 bases in the middle. CDR3 length: 14 amino acids. The CDR3 sequence: CASSQDRGARGYTF. CDR3 DNA sequence: TGCGCCAGCAGCCAAGATCGGGGGGCCCGGGGCTACACCTTC.

The chain joins TRBV30 to TRBJ1-4; 7 positions agree with TRBD1. Germline V gene data show CDR1 as GTSNPN and CDR2 as SVGIG (reference sequence). Losses at the gene ends were 2 bases for V and 8 bases for J; bases not matched to a gene: 5. The CDR3 contains 13 residues. CDR3 loop: CAWSRQGQEKLFF. In nucleotides, the CDR3 is TGTGCCTGGAGTAGACAGGGTCAGGAAAAACTGTTTTTT.

The V call is TRBV2, the J call TRBJ1-4, with 7 bases matching TRBD1. The CDR3 consists of 11 residues. CDR1 is SNHLY, CDR2 FYNNEI, per germline. V lost 6 bases to trimming and J lost 14 bases; unmatched junction nucleotides: 6. In DNA, the CDR3 is TGTGCCAGCAGGGACAGGACCGGGCTGTTTTTT. Translated, it gives CASRDRTGLFF. Together with reference TRBV2 and TRBJ1-4, the CDR3 gives the full variable domain: EPEVTQTPSHQVTQMGQEVILRCVPISNHLYFYWYRQILGQKVEFLVSFYNNEISEKSEIFDDQFSVERPDGSNFTLKIRSTKLEDSAMYFCASRDRTGLFFGSGTQLSVL.

This clone was detected a few times. The V gene is TRBV9, the J gene TRBJ2-7; TRBD2 matches 8 bases. CDR1 is SGDLS, CDR2 YYNGEE, per germline. This CDR3 region has 15 residues. V lost 4 bases and J lost 0; bases outside the gene matches: 6. CDR3 DNA sequence: TGTGCCAGCAGCCCCGCGGCGGGGGGCTCCTACGAGCAGTACTTC. This translates into CASSPAAGGSYEQYF.

V is TRBV7-2 and J is TRBJ2-1; possibly TRBD1 for D (6 bases). The CDR3 is 16 residues long. The V gene's germline CDR1 is SGHTA and CDR2 FQGNSA. The ends were cut back, 1 base at V and 0 bases at J, with 10 bases in the middle. The CDR3 sequence is CASSLDGTHSYNEQFF. In nucleotides, the CDR3 is TGTGCCAGCAGCTTAGATGGGACACACTCCTACAATGAGCAGTTCTTC.

The V gene is TRBV5-1, the J gene TRBJ2-3, with a tentative D call TRBD2 (5 bases). This CDR3 is 17 amino acids long. Trimming took 0 bases from V and 0 from J, leaving 14 bases between them. Germline V gives CDR1 SGHRS, CDR2 YFSETQ. This CDR3 reads CASSLAPPGISTDTQYF. CDR3 bases: TGCGCCAGCAGCTTGGCCCCGCCCGGGATTAGCACAGATACGCAGTATTTT.

The chain employs TRBV5-1 and TRBJ1-3; D call uncertain. Trimming pared 4 bases from V and 0 bases from J, leaving 8 bases between. This CDR3 is 14 amino acids long. Per germline, CDR1 SGHRS and CDR2 YFSETQ. CDR3 coding DNA: TGCGCCAGCAGCGCGTCTAGCTCTGGAAACACCATATATTTT. This gives the protein CASSASSSGNTIYF.

This clone was found once. V gene TRBV28 combines with J gene TRBJ1-2, with D hard to call. With 3 bases removed from V and 6 bases from J, the gap between germline ends came to 17 bases. The CDR3 is 15 amino acids. The germline V gene encodes CDR1 MDHEN and CDR2 SYDVKM. The CDR3 protein is CASSFAGWGADGYTF. The CDR3 nucleotides read TGTGCCAGCAGTTTCGCGGGGTGGGGAGCGGATGGCTACACCTTC.

The J gene is TRBJ2-3, the V gene TRBV5-4; D is ambiguous. The CDR3 loop spans 12 amino acids. CDR1 and CDR2 (germline): SGHNT, YYREEE (reference sequence). The ends were cut back, 1 base at V and 6 bases at J, with 6 bases in the middle. This CDR3 reads CASSLIGDTQYF. Written as DNA, the CDR3 is TGTGCCAGCAGCTTGATCGGGGATACGCAGTATTTT. Using reference TRBV5-4 and TRBJ2-3 for the parts outside the CDR3, the full variable domain is ETGVTQSPTHLIKTRGQQVTLRCSSQSGHNTVSWYQQALGQGPQFIFQYYREEENGRGNFPPRFSGLQFPNYSSELNVNALELDDSALYLCASSLIGDTQYFGPGTRLTVL.

The V call is TRBV28, the J call TRBJ1-4; perhaps TRBD1 as D (5 bases). The CDR3 has 14 amino acids. Germline lookup yields CDR1 MDHEN and CDR2 SYDVKM. Between the trimmed V and J ends, which lost 6 bases and 5 bases, there was a span of 13 bases. CDR3 DNA: TGTGCCAGCAGCCCTGGGGGGGTAAATGAAAAACTGTTTTTT. Its protein is CASSPGGVNEKLFF.

The V and J genes are TRBV7-2 and TRBJ1-1, with D perhaps matching TRBD1 (6 bases). The CDR3 runs to 14 residues. The ends were cut back, 0 bases at V and 10 bases at J, with 15 bases in the middle. Looked up from germline, CDR1 is SGHTA and CDR2 is FQGNSA. The CDR3 DNA reads TGTGCCAGCAGCTTAGCGTCGGGGGGGCCGGTAGCTTTCTTT. Amino acids: CASSLASGGPVAFF.

The CDR3 protein is CASSQDPDYEQYF. The DNA for the CDR3 is TGCGCCAGCAGCCAAGACCCAGACTACGAGCAGTACTTC. The chain uses TRBV4-1 and TRBJ2-7; no clear D gene. Looked up from germline, CDR1 is MGHRA and CDR2 is YSYEKL. This CDR3 spans 13 amino acids. The V end was cut by 0 bases, the J end by 3 bases, with 6 bases between.

The chain carries TRBV6-5 and TRBJ2-2, with D unclear. The germline V gene encodes CDR1 MNHEY and CDR2 SVGAGI. V was clipped by 3 bases and J by 4 bases, with 6 bases between them. The CDR3 loop spans 13 amino acids. CDR3 loop: CASSYERTGELFF. CDR3 DNA: TGTGCCAGCAGTTATGAGCGCACCGGGGAGCTGTTTTTT.

The chain couples TRBV28 to TRBJ1-1; no definite D call. Trimming cost V 6 bases and J 4 bases, with 9 bases left between them. Per germline, CDR1 MDHEN and CDR2 SYDVKM. The CDR3 sequence is 12 residues long. CDR3 sequence reads: CASSSLLTEAFF. The CDR3 DNA is TGTGCCAGCAGCTCCCTCCTCACTGAAGCTTTCTTT.

The chain has TRBV30 and TRBJ1-2, with unresolved D. Trimming cost V 1 base and J 4 bases, with 10 bases left between them. This CDR3 contains 13 residues. The germline V gene encodes CDR1 GTSNPN and CDR2 SVGIG (reference sequence). The CDR3 DNA follows: TGTGCCTGGAGTGGAGGGATGAGCTATGGCTACACCTTC. As protein: CAWSGGMSYGYTF.

The genes are TRBV28 and TRBJ1-2; a weak D match, TRBD1 (5 bases). The germline V gene encodes CDR1 MDHEN and CDR2 SYDVKM. Trimming took off 4 bases at V and 5 bases at J, with 17 bases between the two ends. The CDR3 loop spans 15 amino acids. The CDR3 DNA reads as TGTGCCAGCAGTTCCTCCCGGCGGGGGGAGTATGGCTACACCTTC. Amino acid sequence: CASSSSRRGEYGYTF.

V is TRBV11-3 and J is TRBJ2-3; 8 nucleotides line up with TRBD2. J was trimmed by 5 bases and V by 1 base; bases with no gene match: 11. Germline V gene lookup returns CDR1 SGHNT and CDR2 YENEEA. The CDR3 is made up of 17 amino acids. DNA for the CDR3: TGTGCCAGCAGCTTAGGGGGACTAGTTGGACCCCGAGATACGCAGTATTTT. Amino acid sequence: CASSLGGLVGPRDTQYF.

This clone appeared once. This rearrangement joins TRBV19 to TRBJ1-2, with D tentatively TRBD1 (5 bases). V was clipped by 7 bases and J by 4 bases, with 16 bases between them. This CDR3 is built from 14 residues. Per the germline V gene, CDR1 is LNHDA and CDR2 is SQIVND (reference sequence). CDR3: CASTPNGGGYGYTF. The CDR3 nucleotides read TGTGCCAGTACCCCAAATGGGGGAGGCTATGGCTACACCTTC. The full variable domain, completed using reference TRBV19 and TRBJ1-2, is DGGITQSPKYLFRKEGQNVTLSCEQNLNHDAMYWYRQDPGQGLRLIYYSQIVNDFQKGDIAEGYSVSREKKESFPLTVTSAQKNPTAFYLCASTPNGGGYGYTFGSGTRLTVV.

The chain couples TRBV28 to TRBJ1-2; the D gene is possibly TRBD1 (6 bases). Germline V CDR1 and CDR2: MDHEN, SYDVKM. With 6 bases removed from V and 4 bases from J, the gap between germline ends came to 15 bases. There are 14 residues in the CDR3. The CDR3 DNA reads TGTGCCAGCAGATACAACAGGGCCTCCTATGGCTACACCTTC. It yields the protein CASRYNRASYGYTF.

V gene TRBV2 combines with J gene TRBJ2-7, with 9 bases matching TRBD1. J lost 4 bases, V lost 6 bases, and 4 bases had no gene match. Germline CDR1 SNHLY, CDR2 FYNNEI. This CDR3 spans 13 amino acids. In DNA, the CDR3 is TGTGCCAGCAGCGACAGGGGGGCGTACGAGCAGTACTTC. Residues: CASSDRGAYEQYF.

The chain is built from TRBV7-3 and TRBJ2-5, with D perhaps matching TRBD2 (5 bases). V was trimmed by 2 bases and J by 2 bases, leaving 6 bases between them. The CDR3 sequence is 13 residues long. Germline CDR1 is SGHTA and CDR2 is FQGTGA. The CDR3 nucleotides are TGTGCCAGCAGCTTAGAGGGACAAGAGACCCAGTACTTC. Translation: CASSLEGQETQYF. Full variable domain (outside the CDR3, taken from reference TRBV7-3 and TRBJ2-5): GAGVSQTPSNKVTEKGKYVELRCDPISGHTALYWYRQSLGQGPEFLIYFQGTGAADDSGLPNDRFFAVRPEGSVSTLKIQRTERGDSAVYLCASSLEGQETQYFGPGTRLLVL.

V gene TRBV28 combines with J gene TRBJ2-1, with TRBD1 matching over 9 bases. V lost 6 bases to trimming and J lost 7 bases; unmatched junction nucleotides: 13. Per germline, CDR1 MDHEN and CDR2 SYDVKM. The CDR3 is made up of 16 amino acids. This CDR3 is CASRPPGQGFLNEQFF. The CDR3 DNA is TGTGCCAGCAGACCCCCCGGACAGGGGTTTTTGAATGAGCAGTTCTTC. Together with reference TRBV28 and TRBJ2-1, the CDR3 gives the full variable domain: DVKVTQSSRYLVKRTGEKVFLECVQDMDHENMFWYRQDPGLGLRLIYFSYDVKMKEKGDIPEGYSVSREKKERFSLILESASTNQTSMYLCASRPPGQGFLNEQFFGPGTRLTVL.